This T cell receptor (beta chain) comes out of a study of cytomegalovirus exposure and HLA in healthy donors. Whole-study results and caveats: Later genetic work tied a missense DCLRE1C variant to beta-chain V and J trimming. In a later analysis, an Asian-associated ancestry cluster reportedly showed fewer N-insertions than the 666-donor mean.

PCR involved 60 Vbeta and 13 Jbeta primers. TCRdb's copy holds only in-frame clones and misses some; the assay was immunoSEQ multiplex PCR. The table shows some 83,000 clones, with about 77% occurring only once. Looked up from germline, CDR1 is SGHRS and CDR2 is YFSETQ. V was trimmed by 4 bases and J by 8 bases, leaving 12 bases between them. This CDR3 spans 13 amino acids. About this clone itself: Its antigen is currently unknown.

The V gene is TRBV5-1, the J gene TRBJ1-4; the D is unclear. Sequenced sample: PBMCs. This TCR derives from a man in his sixties in good health and CMV-seronegative. CDR3 DNA: TGCGCCAGCAGCCGAGCTATGGAGGAAAAACTGTTTTTT. Amino acid sequence: CASSRAMEEKLFF.